This TCR beta chain appears in the sequencing data of a study of CD8 T cells in ankylosing spondylitis. Points from the study as a whole: Ankylosing spondylitis blood seemed to carry a telltale TCR beta motif made of seven or eight highly homologous variants. The clones that were linked to disease were reported to be significantly enriched in matched synovial fluid samples from ankylosing spondylitis patients. Prior work had noted some motif variants in reactive arthritis blood and synovial fluid.

This clonotype has just a few counts. As yet, its antigen is unknown. Trimming removed 1 base from V and 3 bases from J; junction bases left unmatched: 4. Per the germline V gene, CDR1 is LGHNA and CDR2 is YNFKEQ. This CDR3 spans 15 amino acids. TCR beta libraries were made by quantitative 5'-RACE with molecular barcodes. TCRdb re-called the 5' RACE reads through MiXCR, storing one row per CDR3 protein. The table shows hundreds of thousands of distinct CDR3 sequences, with roughly 10% occurring only once. The specimen sequenced was blood, either unsorted or a sorted T cell fraction (not recorded which). The chain employs TRBV4-2 and TRBJ1-1; 8 bases line up with TRBD1. The clonotype was recovered from a male donor with ankylosing spondylitis. This chain's CDR3 is CASSQVPTGDTEAFF. The DNA for the CDR3 is TGTGCCAGCAGCCAAGTTCCGACAGGGGACACTGAAGCTTTCTTT.